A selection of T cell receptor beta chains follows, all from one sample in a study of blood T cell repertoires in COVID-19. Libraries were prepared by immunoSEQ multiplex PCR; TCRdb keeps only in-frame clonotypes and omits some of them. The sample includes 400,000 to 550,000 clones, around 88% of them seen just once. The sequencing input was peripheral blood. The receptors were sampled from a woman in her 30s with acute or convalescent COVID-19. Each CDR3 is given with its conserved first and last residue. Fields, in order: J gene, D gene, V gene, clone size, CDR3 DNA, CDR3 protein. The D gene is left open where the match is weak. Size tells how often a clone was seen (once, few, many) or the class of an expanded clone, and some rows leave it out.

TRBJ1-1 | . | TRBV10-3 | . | TGTGCCATCAGTGGGACAGCGAACACTGAAGCTTTCTTT | CAISGTANTEAFF
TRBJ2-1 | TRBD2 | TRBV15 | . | TGTGCCACCAGCAGAGACTTGGCGGGGGGGCCGAATGAGCAGTTCTTC | CATSRDLAGGPNEQFF
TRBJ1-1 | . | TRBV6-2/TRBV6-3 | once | TGTGCCAGCAGTCCAACTACTGACGGCCCGAACACTGAAGCTTTCTTT | CASSPTTDGPNTEAFF
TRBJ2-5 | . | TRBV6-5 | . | TGTGCCAGCAGTTACTCGAAACCGTACTACCAAGAGACCCAGTACTTC | CASSYSKPYYQETQYF
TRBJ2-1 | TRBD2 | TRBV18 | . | TGTGCCAGCTCACCAGGGGCAGGACTAGCCTATGAGCAGTTCTTC | CASSPGAGLAYEQFF
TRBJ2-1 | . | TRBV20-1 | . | TGCAGTGCTAGAATTAACAATGAGCAGTTCTTC | CSARINNEQFF
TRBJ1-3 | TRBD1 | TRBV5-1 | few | TGCGCCAGCAGCTTCGGGACAGGCTTAAACACCATATATTTT | CASSFGTGLNTIYF
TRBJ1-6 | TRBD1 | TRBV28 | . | TGTGCCAGCAGACAGGGGTTGTCACCCCTCCACTTT | CASRQGLSPLHF
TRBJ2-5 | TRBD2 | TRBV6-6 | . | TGTGCCAGCAGTTACGGTAGCGGGGGCCCGAATCAGTACTTC | CASSYGSGGPNQYF
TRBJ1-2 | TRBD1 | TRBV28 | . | TGTGCCAGCAGTCCACGGACAGGACATGGCTACACCTTC | CASSPRTGHGYTF
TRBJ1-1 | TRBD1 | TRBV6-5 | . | TGTGCCAGCAGGCCAGGACAGGGGGGAACTGAAGCTTTCTTT | CASRPGQGGTEAFF
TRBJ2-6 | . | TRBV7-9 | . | TGTGCCAGCAGCTTAGCGGGCGACAGTGCTGCTGGGGCCAACGTCCTGACTTTC | CASSLAGDSAAGANVLTF
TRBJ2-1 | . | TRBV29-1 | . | TGCAGCGTTAGATACACACCCGACGGGAATGAGCAGTTCTTC | CSVRYTPDGNEQFF
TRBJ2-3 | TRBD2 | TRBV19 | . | TGTGCCAGTAGTGACCGACGGGGGGGCCACAAAGATACGCAGTATTTT | CASSDRRGGHKDTQYF
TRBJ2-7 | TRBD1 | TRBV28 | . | TGTGCCAGCGGGATGATCAGGGGGTGGGGCGAGCAGTACTTC | CASGMIRGWGEQYF
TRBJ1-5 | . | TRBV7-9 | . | TGTGCCAGCAGCCATGCGAACGACAGGTTCAATCAGCCCCAGCATTTT | CASSHANDRFNQPQHF
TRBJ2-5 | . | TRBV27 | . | TGTGCCAGCAGTTTAATTCCCCTAGAGACCCAGTACTTC | CASSLIPLETQYF
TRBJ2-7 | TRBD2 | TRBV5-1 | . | TGCGCCAGCAGCTTAGCGGGGGGCCTCTACGAGCAGTACTTC | CASSLAGGLYEQYF
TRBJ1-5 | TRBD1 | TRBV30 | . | TGTGCCTGGAGTCCCCGGGGGGACAGGGCTCGATCGGGTCAGCCCCAGCATTTT | CAWSPRGDRARSGQPQHF
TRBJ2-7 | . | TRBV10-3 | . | TGTGCCATCAGTGAAGGTCAAACAGGGTTCTACGAGCAGTACTTC | CAISEGQTGFYEQYF
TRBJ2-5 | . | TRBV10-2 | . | TGCGCCAGCAGTGAGTTTAGTCCCGCCGGAGAGACCCAGTACTTC | CASSEFSPAGETQYF
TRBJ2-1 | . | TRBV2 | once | TGTGCCAGCAGCGTAGCCAGGGGTAACAATGAGCAGTTCTTC | CASSVARGNNEQFF
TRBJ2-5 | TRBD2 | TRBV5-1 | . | TGCGCCAGCAGCTTGGGCCAGCGGGGGAAGCAAGAGACCCAGTACTTC | CASSLGQRGKQETQYF
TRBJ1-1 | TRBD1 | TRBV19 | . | TGTGCCCCCTTTTGGCGGACAGGGACTGTTAACACTGAAGCTTTCTTT | CAPFWRTGTVNTEAFF
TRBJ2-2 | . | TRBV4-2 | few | TGTGCCAGCAGTGAGCCGTGGAACACCGGGGAGCTGTTTTTT | CASSEPWNTGELFF
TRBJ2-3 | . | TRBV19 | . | TGTGCCAGTAGTATAGTTCGGGGATCAGATACGCAGTATTTT | CASSIVRGSDTQYF
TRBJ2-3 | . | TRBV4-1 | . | TGCGCCAGCAGCCAACTACCCGGGGTACGAGATACGCAGTATTTT | CASSQLPGVRDTQYF